A single TCR beta chain is shown here with its context. This receptor's antigen is unknown. Qualities for individual bases were not recorded, and no much larger clone is one base off. This specimen belongs to a study of T cells in Graves' hyperthyroidism and ophthalmopathy (dated by TCRdb to 2018 to 2020). For context, the study as a whole: Peripheral blood was collected at initial diagnosis, before any treatment. The study also compared thyroid tissue and blood T-cell repertoires from a handful of Graves' hyperthyroidism patients. An independent validation cohort of fewer than 20 hyperthyroidism patients and some 15 patients who later progressed to ophthalmopathy tested prospective prediction of ophthalmopathy. TCR V-J signatures able to tell the groups apart were searched for in a discovery cohort of around 95 patients, of whom around 42 had Graves' ophthalmopathy and roughly 57 had stable Graves' hyperthyroidism. Following sampling, methimazole starting at 30 mg daily was given to hyperthyroidism patients, and high-dose intravenous methylprednisolone was given to ophthalmopathy patients. The 100 discovery patients were randomly split 7:3 into training and test sets. The paper reports TCR Vbeta CDR3 sequencing of roughly 140 peripheral blood samples: fewer than 50 ophthalmopathy, roughly 80 hyperthyroidism and roughly 17 progressor patients. The investigation overall reported the following: No statistical method was used to fix the sample size in advance, and group allocation was not hidden from the investigators. Most expanded thyroid clonotypes (frequency above 0.001) were also detected in blood, a finding suggesting that blood repertoires may reflect thyroid immune responses. In validation, progression to ophthalmopathy was predicted by the model with 55% to 71% sensitivity and around 75% specificity, a median of around 5.9 months before onset. A model built on a 13 V-J signature distinguished ophthalmopathy from stable hyperthyroidism, reaching around 90% sensitivity and about 81% specificity in cross-validation and 80%/75% in testing.

Amplification of TCR beta CDR3 regions was carried out from RNA transcripts. A first-round RT-PCR of the TCR CDR3 used the HTBI primer set with the Qiagen OneStep RT-PCR kit. The libraries were constructed in a second round of multiplex PCR and then size-selected and purified. Sequencing of the libraries was done on an Illumina HiSeq2000 using paired-end 100 bp reads. The study's own analysis went as follows. SOAPnuke was used to process the raw data, removing reads that contained adapters or uncalled bases, had a mean Phred below 15, or lacked an exact match to the constant primer or identifier. COPE v1.2.5 was used to merge high-quality paired reads, and clonotypes were defined as unique nucleotide sequences. MiTCR v1.1 was used to align clonotypes to the IMGT TRBV, TRBD and TRBJ reference segments. Analysis was restricted to V-J combinations with a frequency above 0.0001, which covered roughly 99% of repertoires. The TCS score was defined as the ratio of F50 (clonal expansion) to E x V (chaos), calculated using BLOSUM62-based TCRdist between CDR3 peptides within each V-J. Welch's t-statistics and random forest reduced approximately 520 V-J features to about 13, which were used in a naive Bayes classifier (R e1071). The raw public reads went through TCRdb reprocessing: fastp at Q25, MiXCR clone calling, in-frame beta chains kept. Every entry covers one CDR3 protein and lists the most common genes and DNA from its rows. For this entry, the V and J calls and clone size follow TCRdb and not the study's own pipeline. A total of some 460,000 distinct CDR3 sequences appear in this sample, around 14% of them only once. The top ten clones comprise about 7.7% of the sample.

Stable Graves' hyperthyroidism was defined as no progression to ophthalmopathy during 18 months of follow-up. Hyperthyroidism patients were aged 18 to 65 years and newly diagnosed, with disease duration of less than 2 months. Any patient with an uncontrolled infection, another autoimmune disease, pregnancy or lactation was excluded. Diagnoses relied on clinical symptoms, serum thyroxine and TRAb, thyroid ultrasound and orbital computed tomography. PBMCs were separated from 8 to 10 ml of fresh peripheral blood using Ficoll-Paque density gradient centrifugation. Trizol reagent was used to extract total RNA, and RNA quality was then checked on an Agilent 2100 Bioanalyzer. V drops 7 bases and J drops 0 bases, leaving 22 bases in between. Sequences MDHEN (CDR1) and SYDVKM (CDR2) are obtained from the germline V gene. There are 17 amino acids in the CDR3, from cysteine to phenylalanine inclusive. Only CDR3 DNA is held: 51 bases, read in frame from base 1.

The rearrangement combines TRBV28 with TRBJ2-7, with an unclear D gene assignment. Source material: blood. The TCR was taken from a woman under 30 with Graves' hyperthyroidism. This receptor carries the CDR3 CASNHPSRYRSSYEQYF. The bases are TGTGCCAGCAACCACCCGTCACGGTACCGCAGCTCCTACGAGCAGTACTTC.